These 21 T cell receptor beta chains originate from one sample sequenced in a study of OX40 agonist ivuxolimab in advanced cancers. Clones were read by immunoSEQ multiplex PCR, and TCRdb kept only the in-frame ones, dropping some. The sample records over 100,000 clones, 90% being singletons. Sequenced material: CD4+ or CD8+ T cells sorted from blood, taken in a trial of the OX40 agonist ivuxolimab. The receptors here all came from an adult with an advanced solid tumor such as melanoma, head and neck, liver or kidney cancer.

The rearrangement joins TRBV5-8 to TRBJ1-5; perhaps TRBD1 as D (5 bases). The V end lost 4 bases, the J end lost 7 bases, and 12 bases lay between the germline ends. Germline CDR1 reads SGHTS; CDR2 reads YDEGEE. The CDR3 is 13 residues long. In nucleotides, the CDR3 is TGTGCCAGCAGCCGGGACGCAAGGCAGCCCCAGCATTTT. Translating gives CASSRDARQPQHF.

The chain combines TRBV7-9 with TRBJ1-2; TRBD1 agrees at 10 bases. Trimming removed 3 bases from V and 6 bases from J; junction bases left unmatched: 10. The CDR3 runs to 16 residues. Germline V lookup: CDR1 SEHNR, CDR2 FQNEAQ (reference sequence). The CDR3 sequence is CASSFRQGASLHGYTF. CDR3 DNA sequence: TGTGCCAGCAGCTTCAGACAGGGGGCGAGTTTGCATGGCTACACCTTC.

This clone has just a few counts. The V gene is TRBV2, the J gene TRBJ2-1; no definite D call. The CDR3 covers 13 residues. V dropped 5 bases and J dropped 6 bases, with 11 bases sitting between them. CDR1 is SNHLY, CDR2 FYNNEI, per germline. In nucleotides, the CDR3 is TGTGCCAGCAGTTGGACGCCCCTCAATGAGCAGTTCTTC. Residues: CASSWTPLNEQFF.

This sequence joins TRBV30 and TRBJ2-5; D unresolved. The CDR3 covers 13 residues. The germline CDR1 and CDR2 sequences are GTSNPN and SVGIG (reference sequence). Trimming removed 1 base from V and 5 bases from J, with 11 bases in between. CDR3 coding DNA: TGTGCCTGGAGTGGCCAAGGCCCGGAGACCCAGTACTTC. This codes for CAWSGQGPETQYF.

The chain recombines TRBV18 with TRBJ2-5, with D tentatively TRBD1 or TRBD2 (6 bases each). Looked up from germline, CDR1 is KGHSH and CDR2 is LQKENI. V was trimmed by 2 bases and J by 5 bases, leaving 18 bases between them. This CDR3 contains 16 residues. CDR3 DNA: TGTGCCAGCTCACCATTCGACAGCCAAGGGGGGGAGACCCAGTACTTC. This codes for CASSPFDSQGGETQYF.

The chain couples TRBV11-2 to TRBJ2-7; 8 bases are shared with TRBD2. The CDR3 contains 16 residues. Germline CDR1 is SGHAT and CDR2 is FQNNGV. The V gene end was trimmed by 0 bases and the J gene end by 3 bases; junction bases not matched to a gene: 7. Here the CDR3 reads CASSLDRGLASYEQYF. DNA of the CDR3: TGTGCCAGCAGCTTAGATCGTGGACTAGCCAGCTACGAGCAGTACTTC.

The J gene is TRBJ1-1, the V gene TRBV10-3; TRBD1 aligns across 7 bases. The CDR3 covers 14 residues. V dropped 7 bases and J dropped 1; count of bases not matched to a gene: 6. Looked up from germline, CDR1 is ENHRY and CDR2 is SYGVKD. The DNA for the CDR3 is TGTGCCATCACCAGGGACAGTGCGAACACTGAAGCTTTCTTT. This gives the protein CAITRDSANTEAFF.

The V gene is TRBV28, the J gene TRBJ2-3; 9 positions match TRBD2. Per germline, CDR1 MDHEN and CDR2 SYDVKM. This CDR3 comprises 16 residues. J lost 4 bases, V lost 5 bases, and 10 bases had no gene match. CDR3 nucleotides: TGTGCCAGCAGTCCCCCGGCAGCGGGAGGATCAGATACGCAGTATTTT. This sequence encodes CASSPPAAGGSDTQYF.

The table lists this clone with a count of one. This chain joins TRBV30 and TRBJ2-7; 11 positions agree with TRBD1. The CDR3 has 14 residues. V shed 3 bases and J 3 bases; nucleotides not matched to a gene: 4. From germline, CDR1 is GTSNPN and CDR2 SVGIG (reference sequence). CDR3 region: CAWSPGTGGYEQYF. CDR3 bases: TGTGCCTGGAGCCCCGGGACAGGGGGCTACGAGCAGTACTTC.

This clone is a singleton in its sample. This rearrangement joins TRBV18 to TRBJ1-5, with 7 bases identical to TRBD1. This CDR3 is 13 amino acids long. V lost 5 bases, J lost 7 bases, and 5 bases stayed unmatched. The germline CDR1 and CDR2 sequences are KGHSH and LQKENI. In DNA, the CDR3 is TGTGCCAGCTCAGGGACAGAGGAACAGCCCCAGCATTTT. Translated, it gives CASSGTEEQPQHF. Using reference TRBV18 and TRBJ1-5 for the parts outside the CDR3, the full variable domain is NAGVMQNPRHLVRRRGQEARLRCSPMKGHSHVYWYRQLPEEGLKFMVYLQKENIIDESGMPKERFSAEFPKEGPSILRIQQVVRGDSAAYFCASSGTEEQPQHFGDGTRLSIL.

The chain couples TRBV5-6 to TRBJ1-1; D remains ambiguous. CDR1 and CDR2 (germline): SGHDT, YYEEEE. Deletions cut 2 bases from V and 4 bases from J, with 9 bases between. This CDR3 spans 13 amino acids. Here the CDR3 reads CASSFGVGTEAFF. CDR3 in DNA: TGTGCCAGCAGCTTCGGGGTCGGCACTGAAGCTTTCTTT.

The chain carries TRBV18 and TRBJ1-2; D not resolved. The V end lost 3 bases, the J end lost 6 bases, and 8 bases lay between the germline ends. The CDR3 runs to 12 residues. The V gene's germline CDR1 is KGHSH and CDR2 LQKENI. The DNA for the CDR3 is TGTGCCAGCTCACCCGACGTCCATGGCTACACCTTC. Its translation is CASSPDVHGYTF.

As regards this clone: This sample includes further DNA sequences coding for the same CDR3. V and J are TRBV19 and TRBJ1-4; D is perhaps TRBD1 (5 bases). V was shortened by 5 bases and J by 0 bases, with 16 bases between the two germline ends. The CDR3 covers 17 residues. Germline V lookup: CDR1 LNHDA, CDR2 SQIVND (reference sequence). This CDR3 is CASSSPGQGPTNEKLFF. CDR3 sequence (DNA): TGTGCCAGTAGTTCACCGGGGCAGGGCCCAACTAATGAAAAACTGTTTTTT.

On this clone itself: The sample contains more than one DNA sequence encoding this CDR3. The chain employs TRBV6-5 and TRBJ2-5; D ambiguous. The length of the CDR3 is 10 residues. Deletions cut 5 bases from V and 5 bases from J, with 3 bases between. The germline gives CDR1 MNHEY, CDR2 SVGAGI. The CDR3 bases are TGTGCCAGCAGTGGGGAGACCCAGTACTTC. It yields the protein CASSGETQYF.

This chain uses TRBV7-9 with TRBJ2-5; D unresolved. The V gene's germline CDR1 is SEHNR and CDR2 FQNEAQ (reference sequence). Between the trimmed V and J ends, which lost 1 base and 3 bases, there was a span of 9 bases. This CDR3 comprises 14 residues. CDR3 amino acids: CASSLGWSEETQYF. CDR3 coding DNA: TGTGCCAGCAGCTTAGGATGGTCAGAAGAGACCCAGTACTTC.

The rearrangement joins TRBV21-1 to TRBJ2-3; the D segment call TRBD2 is taken from the table without a DNA check. TRBV21-1 constitutes a pseudogene. The CDR3 totals 18 residues. CDR3 sequence reads: CASSKDSSGALATDTQYF. CDR3 nucleotides: TGTGCCAGCAGCAAAGACTCTAGCGGCGCGTTAGCCACAGATACGCAGTATTTT.

V gene TRBV6-6 combines with J gene TRBJ1-5; D remains ambiguous. The CDR3 is 11 amino acids. Between the trimmed V and J ends, which lost 6 bases and 3 bases, there was a span of 3 bases. CDR1 is MNHNY, CDR2 SVGAGI, per germline (reference sequence). CDR3 nucleotides: TGTGCCAGCAGCTCCAATCAGCCCCAGCATTTT. Translated, it gives CASSSNQPQHF.

The rearrangement joins TRBV14 to TRBJ2-7; D is ambiguous. Per the germline V gene, CDR1 is SGHDN and CDR2 is FVKESK. The CDR3 contains 16 residues. V gave up 4 bases and J gave up 2 bases, with 18 bases separating them. CDR3 region: CASSPSLLYTTYEQYF. CDR3 sequence (DNA): TGTGCCAGCAGCCCCAGTTTACTTTACACGACCTACGAGCAGTACTTC.

The chain links TRBV19 to TRBJ1-2; D is unclear. The CDR3 is 14 amino acids. Germline assignment: CDR1 LNHDA and CDR2 SQIVND (reference sequence). Trimming took off 2 bases at V and 7 bases at J, with 14 bases between the two ends. This CDR3 reads CASSIKFTSRGYTF. As DNA, the CDR3 is TGTGCCAGTAGTATAAAATTCACATCTCGTGGCTACACCTTC.

This chain joins TRBV19 and TRBJ1-1; 11 bases agree with TRBD1. CDR3 size: 17 residues. V lost 8 bases and J lost 0; bases outside the gene matches: 11. Per germline, CDR1 LNHDA and CDR2 SQIVND (reference sequence). CDR3 residues: CASSWDRGGNLNTEAFF. The CDR3 DNA is TGTGCCAGTTCGTGGGACAGGGGGGGGAACCTGAACACTGAAGCTTTCTTT.

The chain is built from TRBV7-8 and TRBJ1-1; unclear D gene. The CDR3 length is 13 residues. The germline V and J ends were trimmed by 3 bases and 5 bases, with 10 bases remaining between them. Looked up from germline, CDR1 is SGHVS and CDR2 is FQNEAQ. In nucleotides, the CDR3 is TGTGCCAGCAGCTTTGGGTTGGGGACTGAAGCTTTCTTT. This encodes CASSFGLGTEAFF.